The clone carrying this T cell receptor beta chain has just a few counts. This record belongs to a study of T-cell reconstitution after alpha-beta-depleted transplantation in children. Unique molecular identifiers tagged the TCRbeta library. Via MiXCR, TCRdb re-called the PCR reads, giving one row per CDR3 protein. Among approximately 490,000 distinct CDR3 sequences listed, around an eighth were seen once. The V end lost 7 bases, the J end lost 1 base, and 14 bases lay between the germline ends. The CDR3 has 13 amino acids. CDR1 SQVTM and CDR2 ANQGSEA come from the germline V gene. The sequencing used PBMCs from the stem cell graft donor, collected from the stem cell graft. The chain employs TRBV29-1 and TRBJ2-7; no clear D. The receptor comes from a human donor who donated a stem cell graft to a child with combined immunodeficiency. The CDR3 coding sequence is TGCAGCGCCCAAGCCGGCAGTTCCTACGAGCAGTACTTC. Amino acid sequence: CSAQAGSSYEQYF.